The 25 T cell receptor beta chains presented below share a single source sample, sequenced in a study of cytomegalovirus exposure and HLA in healthy donors. Both 60 Vbeta primers and 13 Jbeta primers went into the PCR. Measured with immunoSEQ multiplex PCR; TCRdb has only the in-frame clones, and not every one. The profile shows 77,000 or so clones, roughly 75% of them singletons. Sample: PBMCs. The source is a woman in her thirties or forties in good health and CMV-seronegative.

This rearrangement joins TRBV7-9 to TRBJ1-4; D remains ambiguous. The CDR3 totals 13 residues. The V end lost 7 bases, the J end lost 0 bases, and 6 bases lay between the germline ends. Per the germline V gene, CDR1 is SEHNR and CDR2 is FQNEAQ (reference sequence). CDR3 residues: CASTSATNEKLFF. The DNA for the CDR3 is TGTGCCAGCACCTCTGCAACTAATGAAAAACTGTTTTTT. Full variable domain (remainder filled in from reference TRBV7-9 and TRBJ1-4): DTGVSQNPRHKITKRGQNVTFRCDPISEHNRLYWYRQTLGQGPEFLTYFQNEAQLEKSRLLSDRFSAERPKGSFSTLEIQRTEQGDSAMYLCASTSATNEKLFFGSGTQLSVL.

The chain uses TRBV7-3 and TRBJ2-3, with 8 bases lining up with TRBD1. CDR1 and CDR2 (germline): SGHTA, FQGTGA. J gave up 6 bases and V 5 bases, and 7 bases lay outside the gene matches. CDR3 size: 14 residues. CDR3 nucleotides: TGTGCCAGCAGCCTTGGGACAGGCGGGGATACGCAGTATTTT. This encodes CASSLGTGGDTQYF.

The chain has TRBV7-9 and TRBJ2-5; 9 nucleotides agree with TRBD2. The CDR3 runs to 15 residues. In germline, CDR1 is SEHNR, CDR2 FQNEAQ (reference sequence). The trim removed 0 bases at V and 5 bases at J, leaving 4 bases unmatched. The CDR3 is CASSLAGLAGETQYF. CDR3 bases: TGTGCCAGCAGCTTAGCGGGACTAGCAGGCGAGACCCAGTACTTC.

The chain recombines TRBV5-1 with TRBJ1-1; tentative D call: TRBD1 (5 bases). Per germline, CDR1 SGHRS and CDR2 YFSETQ. The CDR3 covers 17 residues. Trimming shortened V by 2 bases and J by 1 base, and 18 bases separated the two germline ends. The CDR3 reads CASSFPPQGQGNTEAFF. The CDR3, as DNA: TGCGCCAGCAGCTTTCCCCCTCAAGGCCAGGGGAACACTGAAGCTTTCTTT.

The gene calls are TRBV2 and TRBJ2-7; D uncertain. Germline CDR1 and CDR2: SNHLY and FYNNEI. This CDR3 is 15 amino acids long. V shed 3 bases and J shed 0 bases, with 12 bases lying between them. The DNA for the CDR3 is TGTGCCAGCAGTGAGCCTCCCACGAGCTCCTACGAGCAGTACTTC. Amino acids: CASSEPPTSSYEQYF.

The gene calls are TRBV7-2 and TRBJ2-7; TRBD1 is a possible D gene (6 bases). The germline V and J ends were trimmed by 4 bases and 3 bases, with 13 bases remaining between them. The CDR3 covers 14 residues. Germline values: CDR1 SGHTA, CDR2 FQGNSA. The CDR3 nucleotides are TGTGCCAGCAGCTCTACTTCAGGGGACTACGAGCAGTACTTC. Its translation is CASSSTSGDYEQYF.

This clone has only one observation. CDR3 sequence (DNA): TGTGCCAGCAGCACCTACCGCCGTCTCGCCCTCTCCTACGAGCAGTACTTC. It specifies CASSTYRRLALSYEQYF. The V and J genes are TRBV7-2 and TRBJ2-7; D is uncertain. V was trimmed by 5 bases and J by 0 bases, leaving 20 bases between them. The CDR3 covers 17 residues. CDR1 is SGHTA, CDR2 FQGNSA, per germline. The full variable domain, its missing parts supplied by reference TRBV7-2 and TRBJ2-7, is GAGVSQSPSNKVTEKGKDVELRCDPISGHTALYWYRQSLGQGLEFLIYFQGNSAPDKSGLPSDRFSAERTGGSVSTLTIQRTQQEDSAVYLCASSTYRRLALSYEQYFGPGTRLTVT.

The chain combines TRBV2 with TRBJ2-5; TRBD2 agrees at 14 bases. V gave up 7 bases and J gave up 5 bases; unmatched junction bases: 6. The germline V gene encodes CDR1 SNHLY and CDR2 FYNNEI. CDR3 size: 15 residues. The CDR3 DNA is TGTGCCAGCAAGTTGACTAGCGGGGGGGTGGAGACCCAGTACTTC. Residues: CASKLTSGGVETQYF.

The CDR3 DNA is TGTGCCAGCAGGCCTCAATCCGGGGTCGTAGGGACTGAAGCTTTCTTT. Protein: CASRPQSGVVGTEAFF. The chain recombines TRBV7-2 with TRBJ1-1; D unclear. The germline CDR1 and CDR2 sequences are SGHTA and FQGNSA. The germline V and J ends were trimmed by 6 bases and 5 bases, with 22 bases remaining between them. The CDR3 extends over 16 amino acids.

J is TRBJ1-2 and V is TRBV2, with D uncertain. Trimming took 7 bases from V and 8 from J, leaving 23 bases between them. Per germline, CDR1 SNHLY and CDR2 FYNNEI. The CDR3 covers 15 residues. The CDR3 spells CASTAEEGRMVGYTF. The DNA for the CDR3 is TGTGCCAGCACCGCCGAGGAAGGGAGAATGGTGGGCTACACCTTC.

This sequence joins TRBV19 and TRBJ1-2; D may be TRBD1 (6 bases). Germline V gives CDR1 LNHDA, CDR2 SQIVND (reference sequence). V shed 5 bases and J shed 4 bases, with 17 bases lying between them. The CDR3 contains 15 residues. CDR3 in amino acids: CASSPRRGVGYGYTF. In nucleotides, the CDR3 is TGTGCCAGTAGTCCCCGCAGGGGCGTAGGCTATGGCTACACCTTC.

The chain couples TRBV6-6 to TRBJ1-1, with a possible D match to TRBD1 (5 bases). CDR3 length: 14 residues. The V end was cut by 2 bases, the J end by 4 bases, with 11 bases between. The germline CDR1 and CDR2 sequences are MNHNY and SVGAGI (reference sequence). The CDR3, as DNA: TGTGCCAGCAGTTACCCGGGGGGGGTCACTGAAGCTTTCTTT. Translated, it gives CASSYPGGVTEAFF.

The chain combines TRBV7-2 with TRBJ1-2; TRBD1 might be the D (6 bases). CDR3 size: 18 residues. Germline V lookup: CDR1 SGHTA, CDR2 FQGNSA. Trimming took 1 base from V and 0 from J, leaving 18 bases between them. The CDR3 nucleotides read TGTGCCAGCAGCTTAGAACTGGGGGGGCGTTCAGCTAACTATGGCTACACCTTC. It is translated as CASSLELGGRSANYGYTF.

The chain is built from TRBV29-1 and TRBJ1-3; TRBD1 might be the D (5 bases). The germline CDR1 and CDR2 sequences are SQVTM and ANQGSEA. Trimming took off 6 bases at V and 4 bases at J, with 13 bases between the two ends. The CDR3 runs 13 residues. CDR3 loop: CSVRKGAGNTIYF. In DNA form, the CDR3 reads TGCAGCGTACGGAAAGGGGCAGGAAACACCATATATTTT.

J is TRBJ2-2 and V is TRBV9, with 8 bases fitting TRBD2. This CDR3 region has 15 residues. J lost 3 bases, V lost 1 base, and 2 bases had no gene match. Germline assignment: CDR1 SGDLS and CDR2 YYNGEE. CDR3 amino acids: CASSVTAGDTGELFF. Written as DNA, the CDR3 is TGTGCCAGCAGCGTAACAGCGGGAGACACCGGGGAGCTGTTTTTT.

V usage is TRBV5-1 and J usage is TRBJ1-2, with 7 bases that match TRBD1. The germline V gene has CDR1 SGHRS and CDR2 YFSETQ. The CDR3 spans 15 residues. Trimming removed 1 base from V and 8 bases from J; junction bases left unmatched: 11. The CDR3 DNA sequence: TGCGCCAGCAGCTTGTACGAAGGGGGCTGGGCCGGCTACACCTTC. It yields the protein CASSLYEGGWAGYTF.

V is TRBV6-5 and J is TRBJ2-7; TRBD1 aligns across 11 bases. This CDR3 comprises 14 residues. The germline V gene has CDR1 MNHEY and CDR2 SVGAGI. With V trimmed by 6 bases and J by 2 bases, 3 bases remained unmatched. As DNA, the CDR3 is TGTGCCAGCAGGGGGACAGGGGGACCCTACGAGCAGTACTTC. As protein: CASRGTGGPYEQYF.

In this sample, this clone turned up a few times. The rearrangement uses TRBV27 and TRBJ2-2, with TRBD2 matching over 10 bases. The trim removed 6 bases at V and 2 bases at J, leaving 6 bases unmatched. The CDR3 consists of 16 residues. Germline V lookup: CDR1 MNHEY, CDR2 SMNVEV (reference sequence). CDR3 nucleotides: TGTGCCAGCAGGCTCTCTAGCGGGGGAAACACCGGGGAGCTGTTTTTT. Protein product: CASRLSSGGNTGELFF.

This rearrangement joins TRBV5-1 to TRBJ1-5; tentatively, D is TRBD1 (6 bases). Per the germline V gene, CDR1 is SGHRS and CDR2 is YFSETQ. Trimming removed 4 bases from V and 6 bases from J, with 20 bases in between. The CDR3 spans 16 residues. For the CDR3, the DNA is TGCGCCAGCAGCCCAGGGGCAACGGGTGGGGGTCAGCCCCAGCATTTT. Encoded protein: CASSPGATGGGQPQHF. Supplemented by reference TRBV5-1 and TRBJ1-5, the full variable domain reads KAGVTQTPRYLIKTRGQQVTLSCSPISGHRSVSWYQQTPGQGLQFLFEYFSETQRNKGNFPGRFSGRQFSNSRSEMNVSTLELGDSALYLCASSPGATGGGQPQHFGDGTRLSIL.

The gene calls are TRBV2 and TRBJ1-1; D possibly corresponds to TRBD1 (6 bases). The CDR3 contains 13 residues. Trimming shortened V by 7 bases and J by 1 base, and 10 bases separated the two germline ends. Germline values: CDR1 SNHLY, CDR2 FYNNEI. CDR3 DNA sequence: TGTGCCAGCACCGGACAGTCGAACACTGAAGCTTTCTTT. It encodes CASTGQSNTEAFF.

The CDR3 loop reads CAHRAGQGGTEAFF. Written as DNA, the CDR3 is TGTGCCCACAGAGCGGGGCAGGGAGGCACTGAAGCTTTCTTT. This chain links TRBV10-3 with TRBJ1-1, with a tentative D call TRBD1 (5 bases). The CDR3 totals 14 residues. The V gene lost 11 bases and the J gene lost 4 bases, with 20 bases spanning the gap. Germline assignment: CDR1 ENHRY and CDR2 SYGVKD.

The count of this clone is one. V gene TRBV18 combines with J gene TRBJ2-1; no clear D gene. Germline V gene sequence: CDR1 KGHSH, CDR2 LQKENI. The CDR3 loop spans 13 amino acids. Between the trimmed V and J ends, which lost 2 bases and 4 bases, there was a span of 6 bases. In nucleotides, the CDR3 is TGTGCCAGCTCACCATTCGGGTACAATGAGCAGTTCTTC. This codes for CASSPFGYNEQFF. Drawing the rest from reference TRBV18 and TRBJ2-1, the complete variable domain is NAGVMQNPRHLVRRRGQEARLRCSPMKGHSHVYWYRQLPEEGLKFMVYLQKENIIDESGMPKERFSAEFPKEGPSILRIQQVVRGDSAAYFCASSPFGYNEQFFGPGTRLTVL.

In its sample, this clone was seen once. The V call is TRBV28, the J call TRBJ1-6; tentative D call: TRBD1 (6 bases). CDR1 and CDR2 (germline): MDHEN, SYDVKM. This CDR3 has 15 residues. Trimming pared 3 bases from V and 6 bases from J, leaving 12 bases between. The CDR3 DNA reads TGTGCCAGCAGTTTGGACAGACTCTCTAATTCACCCCTCCACTTT. Translating gives CASSLDRLSNSPLHF.

The chain links TRBV6-5 to TRBJ1-1; D gene ambiguous. CDR1 is MNHEY, CDR2 SVGAGI, per germline. The CDR3 spans 16 residues. Trimming stripped 2 bases from V and 2 bases from J, with 15 bases between. For the CDR3, the DNA is TGTGCCAGCAGTTACAACCTAGAACTACACAACACTGAAGCTTTCTTT. This codes for CASSYNLELHNTEAFF.

This clone has just a few counts. J is TRBJ1-2 and V is TRBV6-1, with D perhaps TRBD1 (6 bases). Trimming pared 1 base from V and 8 bases from J, leaving 11 bases between. The length of the CDR3 is 13 residues. Per the germline V gene, CDR1 is MNHNS and CDR2 is SASEGT. The CDR3 DNA is TGTGCCAGCAGTGAAGGGGCAGGGGAGGGCTACACCTTC. It translates to CASSEGAGEGYTF.